Presented here are 4 T cell receptor beta chains from one specimen sequenced in a study of OX40 agonist ivuxolimab in advanced cancers. The data were produced by immunoSEQ multiplex PCR, yet TCRdb's version contains in-frame clones alone and is incomplete. The sample includes about 29,000 clones, around nine tenths of them seen just once. This specimen was CD4+ or CD8+ T cells sorted from blood, taken in a trial of the OX40 agonist ivuxolimab. Receptors originate from an adult with an advanced solid tumor such as melanoma, head and neck, liver or kidney cancer.

The V call is TRBV2, the J call TRBJ2-7, with 7 bases fitting TRBD2. Germline trimming cut 1 base from V and 2 bases from J; bases unmatched to any gene: 5. This CDR3 has 15 residues. The germline V gene encodes CDR1 SNHLY and CDR2 FYNNEI. This CDR3 is CASSEEAGLAYEQYF. As DNA, the CDR3 is TGTGCCAGCAGTGAAGAAGCGGGGCTAGCCTACGAGCAGTACTTC.

The chain recombines TRBV5-5 with TRBJ2-7; no clear D gene. Germline CDR1 reads SGHKS; CDR2 reads YYEKEE (reference sequence). V lost 0 bases to trimming and J lost 3 bases, with 7 bases between them. This CDR3 is 13 amino acids long. This CDR3 is CASSLAPDYEQYF. CDR3 sequence (DNA): TGTGCCAGCAGCTTGGCCCCAGACTACGAGCAGTACTTC.

The chain combines TRBV5-4 with TRBJ1-4, with a possible D match to TRBD1 (6 bases). This CDR3 is built from 16 residues. From germline, CDR1 is SGHNT and CDR2 YYREEE (reference sequence). Deletions cut 4 bases from V and 7 bases from J, with 20 bases between. The chain's CDR3 is CASSNRDNLLFEKLFF. CDR3 in DNA: TGTGCCAGCAGCAACCGGGACAATCTCCTATTTGAAAAACTGTTTTTT.

In this sample, this clone turned up once. The chain has TRBV6-5 and TRBJ2-1, with TRBD2 as a possible D gene (5 bases). The germline V gene has CDR1 MNHEY and CDR2 SVGAGI. Trimming left V 5 bases short and J 8 bases short, with 10 bases between. This CDR3 contains 12 residues. The CDR3 reads CASSENSDEQFF. As DNA, the CDR3 is TGTGCCAGCAGTGAAAATAGCGATGAGCAGTTCTTC.